This T cell receptor beta chain derives from a study of vaccination and CD4 T cells after COVID-19. In the study overall: Convalescent cases consisted of six males and four females, of whom two were Hispanic. The post-COVID sampling time was a median about 100 days after diagnosis, ranging from 35 to 161.

Trimming shortened V by 0 bases and J by 0 bases, and 12 bases separated the two germline ends. Germline assignment: CDR1 LNHDA and CDR2 SQIVND (reference sequence). This CDR3 comprises 16 residues. TCRdb re-called the PCR reads through MiXCR, storing one row per CDR3 protein. The table lists some 22,000 distinct CDR3 sequences, 45% to 55% of them singletons. This specimen consisted of CD4+ T cells from blood, obtained before SARS-CoV-2 vaccination. The clonotype was recovered from a human donor who had recovered from COVID-19. The chain has TRBV19 and TRBJ2-7; D is tentatively TRBD1 or TRBD2 (5 bases each). The CDR3, as DNA: TGTGCCAGTAGTATAGAGGGACCGCGGAGCTCCTACGAGCAGTACTTC. This codes for CASSIEGPRSSYEQYF. The full variable domain, in which reference TRBV19 and TRBJ2-7 provide the parts outside the CDR3, is DGGITQSPKYLFRKEGQNVTLSCEQNLNHDAMYWYRQDPGQGLRLIYYSQIVNDFQKGDIAEGYSVSREKKESFPLTVTSAQKNPTAFYLCASSIEGPRSSYEQYFGPGTRLTVT.